Sequencing of this T cell receptor beta chain was carried out in a study of technical replicates of blood from a few donors. This clone was recorded only once. The germline gives CDR1 MNHEY, CDR2 SVGAGI. Trimming took 6 bases from V and 3 from J, leaving 17 bases between them. CDR3 length: 15 amino acids. Using immunoSEQ multiplex PCR, the repertoire was profiled, and TCRdb retains in-frame clones only, with some absent. The data show 85,000 to 90,000 clones, with 92% seen just once and around 0.3% held by the top ten. This TCR was recovered from a human donor in good health. The chain carries TRBV6-5 and TRBJ2-5; TRBD1 is a possible D gene (6 bases). Sequencing was performed on T cells isolated from PBMCs. The CDR3: CASSPLQGIEETQYF. Written as DNA, the CDR3 is TGTGCCAGCAGCCCCTTACAGGGAATTGAAGAGACCCAGTACTTC.